The 29 T cell receptor beta chains below were found in one sample sequenced in a study of T cells in Graves' hyperthyroidism and ophthalmopathy. TCR beta CDR3 region amplification was performed from RNA transcripts. Primed by the HTBI set, a first-round RT-PCR was run on the TCR CDR3. Each CDR3 protein gets one entry after TCRdb re-called the multiplex PCR reads with MiXCR. Among hundreds of thousands of distinct CDR3 sequences listed, under 15% were seen once. Sample: blood. All receptors derive from a woman aged 18 to 35 with Graves' hyperthyroidism.

This clonotype was counted at least ten times. The genes are TRBV28 and TRBJ1-6; possibly TRBD1 for D (5 bases). CDR3 length equals 14 residues. The V gene lost 5 bases and the J gene lost 8 bases, with 13 bases spanning the gap. Germline CDR1 MDHEN, CDR2 SYDVKM. This chain's CDR3 is CASSQGGGDSPLHF. The CDR3 region has the DNA TGTGCCAGCAGTCAAGGCGGGGGGGATTCACCCCTCCACTTT.

This clonotype was seen more than once but under ten times. The rearrangement joins TRBV18 to TRBJ2-7; maybe TRBD2 (5 bases). V lost 6 bases and J 3 bases, leaving 9 bases between the germline ends. The CDR3 has 12 amino acids. Germline V gene sequence: CDR1 KGHSH, CDR2 LQKENI. CDR3 in DNA: TGTGCCAGCTCCCCGGGGATCTACGAGCAGTACTTC. Its protein is CASSPGIYEQYF.

Concerning this clonotype: A read error may account for a junction end that differs from germline. The chain employs TRBV7-7 and TRBJ2-7; unclear D gene. This CDR3 contains 13 residues. Germline V CDR1 and CDR2: SSHAT, FNYEAQ (reference sequence). The CDR3 here is CASSLQSWDEQYF. In DNA, the CDR3 is TGTGCTAGCAGCTTACAGAGCTGGGACGAGCAGTACTTC.

This clonotype was counted ten times or more. The chain recombines TRBV6-1 with TRBJ2-7; D ambiguous. Germline CDR1 reads MNHNS; CDR2 reads SASEGT. This CDR3 contains 14 residues. V was clipped by 8 bases and J by 0 bases, with 14 bases between them. CDR3 bases: TGTGCCAGCGGCCCCATCAGGAGCTCCTACGAGCAGTACTTC. It encodes CASGPIRSSYEQYF.

This clonotype was counted ten times or more. The chain uses TRBV2 and TRBJ2-3; D might be TRBD2 (6 bases). Trimming left V 2 bases short and J 3 bases short, with 15 bases between. Germline loops: CDR1 SNHLY, CDR2 FYNNEI. This CDR3 contains 16 residues. The CDR3 region has the DNA TGTGCCAGCAGTGAACGACTAGTCTCTCAAACAGATACGCAGTATTTT. Translated: CASSERLVSQTDTQYF.

There are a few counts of this clonotype. The CDR3 end shows no conserved phenylalanine or tryptophan, and so a read error is likely. The chain recombines TRBV12-3 or TRBV12-4 with TRBJ1-2; D is unresolved. V dropped 4 bases and J dropped 5 bases, with 11 bases sitting between them. CDR3 length equals 13 residues. CDR3 DNA sequence: TGTGCCAGCAGTTCTTTAGAGTCTTATGGCTACACCCTC. Encoded protein: CASSSLESYGYTL.

This clonotype was picked up many times. This sequence joins TRBV29-1 and TRBJ1-2; TRBD1 matches at 7 bases. There are 13 residues in the CDR3. Germline V gene lookup returns CDR1 SQVTM and CDR2 ANQGSEA. J was trimmed by 3 bases and V by 4 bases; bases with no gene match: 5. The CDR3 is CSVARGTDYGYTF. For the CDR3, the DNA is TGCAGCGTTGCCCGCGGGACAGACTATGGCTACACCTTC.

The CDR3 DNA follows: TGCGCCAGCAGCCGGGGAGCCCTGAACACTGAAGCTTTCTTT. It encodes CASSRGALNTEAFF. This rearrangement joins TRBV5-1 to TRBJ1-1; D not certain. The length of the CDR3 is 14 residues. V lost 4 bases and J 0 bases, leaving 10 bases between the germline ends. CDR1 SGHRS and CDR2 YFSETQ come from the germline V gene.

This clonotype was counted many times. Written as DNA, the CDR3 is TGTGCCTGGAGTAGGACAGAGAATGAAAAACTGTTTTTT. Its translation is CAWSRTENEKLFF. J is TRBJ1-4 and V is TRBV30; maybe TRBD1 (6 bases). CDR3 size: 13 residues. The ends were cut back, 2 bases at V and 5 bases at J, with 9 bases in the middle. Germline V CDR1 and CDR2: GTSNPN, SVGIG (reference sequence).

The table lists this clonotype with many counts. The chain recombines TRBV20-1 with TRBJ1-2; perhaps TRBD1 as D (5 bases). CDR1 and CDR2 (germline): DFQATT, SNEGSKA (reference sequence). V lost 0 bases and J 2 bases, leaving 13 bases between the germline ends. This CDR3 has 15 residues. The DNA for the CDR3 is TGCAGTGCTAGAGATCTCGGGGGGGTAAACTATGGCTACACCTTC. This sequence encodes CSARDLGGVNYGYTF.

Worth noting for this clonotype: This may arise from a read error, as a much more abundant clone is one base away. The CDR3 DNA follows: TGTGCCAGCAGGCCCTTTGGATCTCAGAGATCCTACGAGCAGTACTTC. This codes for CASRPFGSQRSYEQYF. The chain joins TRBV6-1 to TRBJ2-7; D remains unclear. Per the germline V gene, CDR1 is MNHNS and CDR2 is SASEGT. With 6 bases removed from V and 1 base from J, the gap between germline ends came to 19 bases. The CDR3 loop spans 16 amino acids.

The DNA for the CDR3 is TGTGCCAGCAGCCAAAACGCGGTGGCAGATACGCAGTATTTT. Its protein product is CASSQNAVADTQYF. This chain joins TRBV3-1 and TRBJ2-3; D not resolved. There are 14 residues in the CDR3. V was trimmed by 2 bases and J by 4 bases, leaving 10 bases between them. Germline V lookup: CDR1 LGHDT, CDR2 YNNKEL (reference sequence).

This clonotype has just a few counts. A much larger clone lies one base from this, so it may be a read error. The chain joins TRBV29-1 to TRBJ1-2; TRBD1 matches at 7 bases. CDR3 size: 14 residues. The germline gives CDR1 SQVTM, CDR2 ANQGSEA. The CDR3 loop is CGVEGPDRVDGYTF. CDR3 sequence (DNA): TGCGGCGTTGAAGGCCCCGACAGGGTCGATGGCTACACCTTC.

This clonotype was seen only a few times. This sequence may be a read error, since a much larger clone differs from it by one base. A read error is likely, as this CDR3 ends without the conserved phenylalanine or tryptophan. In DNA, the CDR3 is TGTGCCAGCTCCCCGACAGGATCCAACTATGGCTACACCTCC. Translating it yields CASSPTGSNYGYTS. The rearrangement joins TRBV18 to TRBJ1-2; possible D gene TRBD1, 6 bases. This CDR3 comprises 14 residues. V dropped 6 bases and J dropped 2 bases, with 13 bases sitting between them. Germline V CDR1 and CDR2: KGHSH, LQKENI.

This clonotype has a count of ten or more. This chain connects TRBV28 to TRBJ2-7, with 7 bases aligning to TRBD1. Germline trimming cut 8 bases from V and 3 bases from J; bases unmatched to any gene: 10. Germline CDR1 reads MDHEN; CDR2 reads SYDVKM. The CDR3 extends over 14 amino acids. This chain's CDR3 is CASGRGQVNYEQYF. The CDR3 DNA follows: TGTGCCAGCGGACGCGGACAGGTGAACTACGAGCAGTACTTC.

The V gene is TRBV19, the J gene TRBJ2-3; 8 bases line up with TRBD2. Trimming took 6 bases from V and 1 from J; bases not matched to a gene: 9. CDR3 length equals 16 residues. In germline, CDR1 is LNHDA, CDR2 SQIVND (reference sequence). Written as DNA, the CDR3 is TGTGCCAGTAGGGTTAGCGGGAACCTGGGCACAGATACGCAGTATTTT. Encoded protein: CASRVSGNLGTDTQYF. Filled out from reference TRBV19 and TRBJ2-3, the complete variable domain reads DGGITQSPKYLFRKEGQNVTLSCEQNLNHDAMYWYRQDPGQGLRLIYYSQIVNDFQKGDIAEGYSVSREKKESFPLTVTSAQKNPTAFYLCASRVSGNLGTDTQYFGPGTRLTVL.

The chain combines TRBV28 with TRBJ2-3; the D call may be TRBD1 or TRBD2 (5 bases each). The CDR3 extends over 14 amino acids. Germline CDR1 is MDHEN and CDR2 is SYDVKM. V gave up 8 bases and J gave up 2 bases, with 14 bases separating them. The CDR3 DNA reads as TGTGCCAGCCTAGCCGGGACCACCACAGATACGCAGTATTTT. This codes for CASLAGTTTDTQYF.

A word on this clonotype: A much bigger clone sits one base away, suggesting this may be a read error. The J gene is TRBJ1-1, the V gene TRBV6-5, with D unresolved. CDR3 length: 14 amino acids. CDR1 and CDR2 (germline): MNHEY, SVGAGI. DNA for the CDR3: TGTGTCAGCAGTTACTCTGGGAGTAACACTGAAGCTTTCTTT. The encoded protein is CVSSYSGSNTEAFF.

This sequence joins TRBV4-1 and TRBJ2-6; possible D gene TRBD2, 5 bases. Germline loops: CDR1 MGHRA, CDR2 YSYEKL. The CDR3 contains 16 residues. V lost 5 bases and J lost 2, with 13 bases in between. The CDR3 DNA follows: TGCGCCAGCAGCGATCCCTTGAGGGCTGGGGCCAACGTCCTGACTTTC. Its translation is CASSDPLRAGANVLTF.

This clonotype was seen many times. The rearrangement links TRBV24-1 to TRBJ1-1, with a possible D match to TRBD1 (6 bases). In germline, CDR1 is KGHDR, CDR2 SFDVKD. The CDR3 has 14 amino acids. The V end was cut by 4 bases, the J end by 2 bases, with 10 bases between. CDR3 coding DNA: TGTGCCACCAGTGAGGGGGCAGCCAACACTGAAGCTTTCTTT. It is translated as CATSEGAANTEAFF.

At least ten counts were recorded for this clonotype. The V call is TRBV28, the J call TRBJ2-3; tentatively, D is TRBD2 (5 bases). The CDR3 has 16 amino acids. With 3 bases removed from V and 0 bases from J, the gap between germline ends came to 13 bases. Germline loops: CDR1 MDHEN, CDR2 SYDVKM. The chain's CDR3 is CASSLGSASSTDTQYF. CDR3 in DNA: TGTGCCAGCAGTTTGGGTAGCGCCTCTAGCACAGATACGCAGTATTTT.

With regard to this clonotype: A clone one base away is much larger, so this may be a read error. The chain combines TRBV11-2 with TRBJ1-5; D gene uncertain. The CDR3 length is 15 residues. The germline gives CDR1 SGHAT, CDR2 FQNNGV. CDR3 DNA sequence: TGTGCCAGCAGCTTAGATTTAAGAGATAATCGGCCCCAGCATTTT. The encoded protein is CASSLDLRDNRPQHF.

The chain joins TRBV2 to TRBJ1-2, with 7 bases matching TRBD1. This CDR3 is 11 amino acids long. Trimming removed 8 bases from V and 8 bases from J; junction bases left unmatched: 5. Germline V gene sequence: CDR1 SNHLY, CDR2 FYNNEI. The CDR3 loop is CASQRGQGYTF. For the CDR3, the DNA is TGTGCCAGCCAGAGGGGGCAAGGCTACACCTTC.

This clonotype was detected ten times or more. The chain is built from TRBV6-2 or TRBV6-3 and TRBJ2-1; no clear D gene. The CDR3 has 17 amino acids. Germline CDR1 and CDR2: MNHEY and SVGEGT. V shed 4 bases and J shed 0 bases, with 16 bases lying between them. The DNA of the CDR3 is TGTGCCAGCAGTTTACTCCGAGGCGTGAGCTCCTACAATGAGCAGTTCTTC. Residues: CASSLLRGVSSYNEQFF.

The chain links TRBV14 to TRBJ2-5; 7 positions match TRBD2. Germline CDR1 SGHDN, CDR2 FVKESK. Unmatched junction bases numbered 6, after V lost 4 bases and J lost 4 bases. CDR3 length equals 14 residues. The CDR3 is CASSPTSASETQYF. The CDR3 bases are TGTGCCAGCAGCCCTACTAGCGCCTCAGAGACCCAGTACTTC. Looking up the rest from reference TRBV14 and TRBJ2-5 gives the full variable domain: EAGVTQFPSHSVIEKGQTVTLRCDPISGHDNLYWYRRVMGKEIKFLLHFVKESKQDESGMPNNRFLAERTGGTYSTLKVQPAELEDSGVYFCASSPTSASETQYFGPGTRLLVL.

The chain has TRBV12-3 or TRBV12-4 and TRBJ2-7, with TRBD2 identical over 9 bases. The CDR3 consists of 13 residues. V trimming: 7 bases; J trimming: 4 bases; junction bases outside the gene matches: 5. Here the CDR3 reads CASTPGLAYEQYF. CDR3 nucleotides: TGTGCCAGCACCCCGGGACTAGCTTACGAGCAGTACTTC.

This clonotype was detected a few times. This chain links TRBV9 with TRBJ1-2, with D hard to call. Trimming pared 3 bases from V and 5 bases from J, leaving 5 bases between. This CDR3 region has 11 residues. Per the germline V gene, CDR1 is SGDLS and CDR2 is YYNGEE. The CDR3 DNA follows: TGTGCCAGCAGCGCCGAATATGGCTACACCTTC. Protein product: CASSAEYGYTF.

Ten or more counts support this clonotype. This chain joins TRBV20-1 and TRBJ2-3; D gene ambiguous. Germline V gives CDR1 DFQATT, CDR2 SNEGSKA (reference sequence). V lost 0 bases, J lost 1 base, and 14 bases lay in between. This CDR3 has 16 residues. The CDR3 DNA is TGCAGTGCTAGAGAGTTGCAGTCTCTTGGCACAGATACGCAGTATTTT. Translated, it gives CSARELQSLGTDTQYF.

In regard to this clonotype: The junction departs from the called germline gene at one end, perhaps through a read error. The rearrangement links TRBV29-1 to TRBJ2-1, with 7 positions matching TRBD2. Germline values: CDR1 SQVTM, CDR2 ANQGSEA. The CDR3 has 14 amino acids. The CDR3 nucleotides are TGCGGCGTTGGGAGCGGGAACCCCCCCAATGAGCAGTTCTTC. This translates into CGVGSGNPPNEQFF.